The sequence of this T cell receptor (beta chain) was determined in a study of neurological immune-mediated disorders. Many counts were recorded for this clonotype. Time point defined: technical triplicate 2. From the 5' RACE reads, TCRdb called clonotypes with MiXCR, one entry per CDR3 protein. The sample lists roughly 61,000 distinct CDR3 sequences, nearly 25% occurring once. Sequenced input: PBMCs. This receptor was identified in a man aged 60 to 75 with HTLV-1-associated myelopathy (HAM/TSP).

Written as DNA, the CDR3 is TGTGCCAGCAGTCCTAGCGGGGCCTACAATGAGCAGTTCTTC. This codes for CASSPSGAYNEQFF. V usage is TRBV12-3 or TRBV12-4 and J usage is TRBJ2-1; 9 bases align to TRBD2. This CDR3 contains 14 residues. The trim removed 5 bases at V and 2 bases at J, leaving 1 base unmatched.